This record concerns one T cell receptor (beta chain) sequence. With 4 bases removed from V and 8 bases from J, the gap between germline ends came to 23 bases. There are 17 residues in the CDR3. From germline, CDR1 is ENHRY and CDR2 SYGVKD. As originally analysed: Amplification of reference gene primers provided the estimated nucleated cell counts. Clones were sequenced by immunoSEQ multiplex PCR, and TCRdb holds only the in-frame ones, with some missing. The DNA gave D and trimming, while V, J and clone size come from that table. The table shows 200,000 to 300,000 clones, with about 93% occurring only once. The record originates from a study of blood T cell repertoires in COVID-19. Study details: Samples taken during acute and convalescent COVID-19 were collected in the United States, Italy and Spain. PBMCs, B-cell-depleted T cells, or T cells were the source of the cDNA or gDNA that made up the material.

The chain uses TRBV10-3 and TRBJ1-4; D unclear. Source material: peripheral blood. This receptor was taken from a man aged 30-40 years with COVID-19, enrolled during active disease. The chain's CDR3 is CAISASLPGAEGEKLFF. The DNA of the CDR3 is TGTGCCATCAGTGCGTCGCTACCGGGAGCCGAAGGGGAAAAACTGTTTTTT.